This T cell receptor (beta chain) was identified in a study of T cells after yellow fever vaccination. Turning to this clonotype: The antigen is unknown.

Study observations and caveats: The secondary response was weaker but peaked faster, day 5 versus 15.

Germline values: CDR1 LGHNA, CDR2 YNFKEQ. CDR3 length equals 17 residues. J lost 2 bases, V lost 4 bases, and 8 bases had no gene match. In TCRdb, the 5' RACE reads were re-called with MiXCR into one record per CDR3 protein. This sample has 300,000 to 350,000 distinct CDR3 sequences, with approximately 4.2% found just once. Specimen: PBMCs, collected 5 days after the yellow fever booster vaccination. The genes are TRBV4-2 and TRBJ2-1; TRBD2 matches at 10 bases. This clonotype was obtained from a man between 18 and 35 years old who received the YFV17D yellow fever vaccine. The CDR3 coding sequence is TGTGCCAGCAGCCCAAGCCCCAGCGGGGGGGCCTACAATGAGCAGTTCTTC. Translating gives CASSPSPSGGAYNEQFF.